This T cell receptor beta chain was obtained from a study of T-cell reconstitution after alpha-beta-depleted transplantation in children. Whole-study results and caveats: Expanded graft clones, several hundred of them, were reportedly the source of alpha-beta T cells about two months after transplant.

This clonotype has at least ten counts. Its specificity is unknown. Preparation of the TCRbeta library involved a method that used unique molecular identifiers. One entry per CDR3 protein results from TCRdb running MiXCR on the PCR reads. Of some 80,000 distinct CDR3 sequences listed, about a sixth are singletons. Germline V CDR1 and CDR2: GTSNPN, SVGIG (reference sequence). The CDR3 is made up of 13 amino acids. Trimming took 1 base from V and 3 from J, leaving 9 bases between them. This sequence joins TRBV30 and TRBJ1-2, with D possibly being TRBD1 (5 bases). Sequenced here: PBMCs, mostly from graft donor cells, sampled 360 days after TCRalphabeta/CD19-depleted stem cell transplant. This sequence was found in a male patient aged 2-10 years who had a stem cell transplant for acute lymphoblastic leukemia, so the T cells may come from the graft donor. The CDR3 spells CAWSGQGDYGYTF. In DNA form, the CDR3 reads TGTGCCTGGAGTGGTCAGGGAGACTATGGCTACACCTTC.